This TCR beta chain was captured in a study of blood T cell repertoires in COVID-19 (TCRdb year 2020). Broadly, across the study: Samples covering the acute and convalescent phases of COVID-19 were provided by collaborators in the United States, Italy and Spain. The prospective study material was composed of cDNA or gDNA derived from T cells, B-cell-depleted T cells, or PBMCs. Subjects who had been exposed to COVID-19, were actively infected with it, or had recovered from it provided the deeply sampled blood TCRbeta repertoires that made up the dataset. A freely available public database, intended as a resource for researchers studying the immune response to SARS-CoV-2, is where the repertoires were released. The samples were drawn from two sources: the first 160 participants of the ongoing ImmuneRACE study, and over 950 subjects contributed by 6 global collaborators. Nearly every sample came with metadata listing a de-identified subject ID, COVID-19 status, age in years and sex. Where available, HLA class I and class II types were obtained from metadata supplied by the sample provider rather than from assay-based typing.

The immunoSEQ Assay, a bias-controlled multiplex PCR, was used to amplify TCRbeta CDR3 regions from genomic DNA. On the study's bioinformatics: The number of nucleated cells in each sample was estimated from the amplification of reference gene primers within the assay. To quantify the absolute abundance of each unique TCRbeta CDR3 rearrangement, sequence reads were collapsed and filtered. For each sample, productive Simpson clonality was calculated by taking the square root of Simpson's diversity index across productive rearrangements. TCRdb stores this immuneACCESS table with in-frame sequences only. Part of the clones is absent; in the studies checked, under half of the shortfall reflects unresolved V genes, and no reason is known for the rest. V, J and clone size are taken as reported in that table, and D and trimming were inferred from the DNA itself. This sample lists 80,000 to 100,000 clones; roughly 80% were detected once. Of the sample, around 4.5% falls within the top ten clones.

A remark on this clone: Its antigen is currently not known. No much larger clone is present one base from it, and per-base qualities are unavailable.

General conclusions and limits of the study: How much clinical and demographic metadata was included differed by source and by participant, and the metadata was provided uncurated.

Collaborating institutions collected whole blood in K2EDTA tubes following their own protocols. For TCRbeta analysis, collaborator samples were shipped as frozen whole blood, as isolated PBMCs, or as DNA extracted from either sample type. Via the germline V gene, CDR1 is MDHEN and CDR2 SYDVKM. The CDR3 measures 17 amino acids from cysteine to phenylalanine. The kept DNA is CDR3 alone, 51 bases in frame from the first base. Trimming accounts for 5 bases at V and 0 bases at J, while the number of junction bases matched to no gene is 7. The receptor comes from a man in his 60s with acute or convalescent COVID-19. Recombination connected TRBV28 to TRBJ2-7, with TRBD2 matching 13 junction bases. The sample was peripheral blood. The CDR3 in this case is CASSPGLAGILSYEQYF. The nucleotide sequence reads TGTGCCAGCAGTCCGGGACTAGCGGGAATTCTCTCCTACGAGCAGTACTTC.